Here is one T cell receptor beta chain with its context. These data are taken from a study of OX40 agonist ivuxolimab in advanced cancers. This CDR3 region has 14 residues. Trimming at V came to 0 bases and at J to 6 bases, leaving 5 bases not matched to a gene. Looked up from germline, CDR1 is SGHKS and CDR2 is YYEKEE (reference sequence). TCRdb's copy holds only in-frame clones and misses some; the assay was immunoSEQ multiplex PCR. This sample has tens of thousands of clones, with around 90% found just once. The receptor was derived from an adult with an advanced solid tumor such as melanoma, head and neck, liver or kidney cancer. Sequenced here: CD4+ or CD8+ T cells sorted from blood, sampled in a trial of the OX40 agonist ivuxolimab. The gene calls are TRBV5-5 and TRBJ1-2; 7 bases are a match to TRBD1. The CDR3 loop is CASSLVVRGDGYTF. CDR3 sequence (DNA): TGTGCCAGCAGCTTGGTAGTCAGGGGGGATGGCTACACCTTC.